Here is one T cell receptor (beta chain) with its context. The antigen is not known. Using immunoSEQ multiplex PCR, the repertoire was profiled, and TCRdb retains in-frame clones only, with some absent. In the table there are roughly 100,000 clones, about nine tenths of which are singletons. The donors were part of the validation cohort of 100 to 150 subjects. That cohort was separate from the first cohort, which comprised 670 or so subjects. With 6 bases clipped from V and 5 bases from J, the junction kept 4 bases outside the gene matches. The CDR3 is made up of 13 amino acids. CDR1 is MNHNS, CDR2 SASEGT, per germline. The sample is drawn from a study of cytomegalovirus exposure and HLA in healthy donors. The study's findings and limits: Cytomegalovirus status was reportedly diagnosed by the classifier with high specificity and sensitivity. A subsequent analysis found that TCR clusters from the first cohort also tended to co-occur in the roughly 120 validation repertoires, with approximately 95% of cluster scores above 0.

Sequenced input: PBMCs. The chain employs TRBV6-1 and TRBJ2-5; 9 bases are shared with TRBD1. This receptor was taken from a woman aged 18-35 years in good health and CMV-seropositive. In DNA form, the CDR3 reads TGTGCCAGCAGGGGACAGGGCGCGGAGACCCAGTACTTC. Its translation is CASRGQGAETQYF.